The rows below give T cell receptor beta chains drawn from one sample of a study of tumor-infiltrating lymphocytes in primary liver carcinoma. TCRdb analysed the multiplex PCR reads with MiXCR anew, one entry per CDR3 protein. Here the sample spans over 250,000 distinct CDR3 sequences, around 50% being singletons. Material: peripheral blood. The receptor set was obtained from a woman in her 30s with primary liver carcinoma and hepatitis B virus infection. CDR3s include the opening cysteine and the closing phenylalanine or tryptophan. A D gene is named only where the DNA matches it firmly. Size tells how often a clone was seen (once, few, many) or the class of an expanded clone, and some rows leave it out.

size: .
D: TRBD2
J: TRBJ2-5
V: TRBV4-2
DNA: TGTGCCAGCAGCCAAGATCGTCCGGGGGGAAAGACCCAGTACTTC
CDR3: CASSQDRPGGKTQYF

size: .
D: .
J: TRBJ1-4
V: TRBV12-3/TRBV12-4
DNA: TGTGCCAGCAGTCCTGTTATAACTAATGAAAAACTGTTTTTT
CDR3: CASSPVITNEKLFF

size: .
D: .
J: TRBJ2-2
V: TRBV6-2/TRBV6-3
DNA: TGTGCCAGCAGTTACGGGGGGGCCACCGGGGGGATGTTTTTT
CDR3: CASSYGGATGGMFF

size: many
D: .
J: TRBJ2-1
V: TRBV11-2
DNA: TGTGCCAGCAGCTTATACGGCTCTGCCTGTGTCTTC
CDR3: CASSLYGSACVF

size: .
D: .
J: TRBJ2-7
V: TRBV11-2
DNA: TGTGCCAGCAGCTTAGGCTCAAACAACGAGCAATACTTC
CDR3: CASSLGSNNEQYF

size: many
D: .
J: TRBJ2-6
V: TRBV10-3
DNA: TGTGCCATCAGTGAGTTCTCTGGGGCCAACGTCCTGACTTTC
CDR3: CAISEFSGANVLTF

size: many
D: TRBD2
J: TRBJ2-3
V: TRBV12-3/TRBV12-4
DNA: TGTGCCAGCACCCTTGGGGGTGCTAGCGGGGATACGCAGTATTTT
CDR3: CASTLGGASGDTQYF

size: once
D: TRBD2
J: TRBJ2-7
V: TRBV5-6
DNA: TGTGCCAGCAGCCGGACTAGCTACGACGGCGAGCAGTACTTC
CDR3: CASSRTSYDGEQYF

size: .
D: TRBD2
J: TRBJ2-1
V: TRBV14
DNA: TGTACCAGCAGCCAACTAATAGCGGGAGGGCCCGGGTATGAGCAGTTCTTC
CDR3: CTSSQLIAGGPGYEQFF

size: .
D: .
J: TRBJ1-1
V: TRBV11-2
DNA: TGTGCCAGCAGCTTATTCCACGAGGAGAACACTGAGGCTTTCTTT
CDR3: CASSLFHEENTEAFF

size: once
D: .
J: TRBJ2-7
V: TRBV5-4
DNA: TGTGCCAGCAGCTTATATTTGGGCAGGTCAGTAGACGAGCAGTACTTC
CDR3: CASSLYLGRSVDEQYF

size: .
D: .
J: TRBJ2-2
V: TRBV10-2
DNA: TGCGCCAGCAAGGAAATATCGAACACCGGGGAGCTGTTTTTT
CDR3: CASKEISNTGELFF

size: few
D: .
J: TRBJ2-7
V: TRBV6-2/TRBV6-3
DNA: TGTGCCAGCAGTTACCCCCCCTACGAGCAGTACTTC
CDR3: CASSYPPYEQYF

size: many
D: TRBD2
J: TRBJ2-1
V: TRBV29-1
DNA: TGCAGCGTAACCCGTCCCCATTTAGCGGGAGTGGGCAATGAGCAGTTCTTC
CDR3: CSVTRPHLAGVGNEQFF

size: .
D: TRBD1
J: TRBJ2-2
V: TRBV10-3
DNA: TGTGCCATCAGCCAAATGAGACAGGGTCCCACCGGGGAGCTGTTTTTT
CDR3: CAISQMRQGPTGELFF

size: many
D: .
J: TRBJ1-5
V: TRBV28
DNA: TGTGCCAGCAGTTTCCGAGGGGGGCAGCCCCAGCATTTT
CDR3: CASSFRGGQPQHF

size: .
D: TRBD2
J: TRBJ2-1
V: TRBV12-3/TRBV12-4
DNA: TGTGCCAGCAGTTTTCCCTCACTAGCGGGAGAATACAATGAGCAGTTCTTC
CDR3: CASSFPSLAGEYNEQFF

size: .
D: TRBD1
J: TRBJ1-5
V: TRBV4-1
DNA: TGCGCCAGCAGCCAACCTTACTCGGGACAGGATAGCAATCAGCTCCAGCATTTT
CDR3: CASSQPYSGQDSNQLQHF

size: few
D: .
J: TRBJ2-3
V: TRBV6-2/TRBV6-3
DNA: TGTGCCAGCAGTTCTAGGTACCTTCCCACCTCCGGCCCCACAGATACGCAGTATTTT
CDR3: CASSSRYLPTSGPTDTQYF

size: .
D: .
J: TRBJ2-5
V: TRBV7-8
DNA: TGTGCCAGCAGCTTAGATCCCTCGGGTGTGACCCTTCGAGAGACCCAGTACTTC
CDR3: CASSLDPSGVTLRETQYF

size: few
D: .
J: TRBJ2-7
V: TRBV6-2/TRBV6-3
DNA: TGTGCCAGCAGCCACACCCCCCCGGAGGGCCACTACGAGCAGTACTTC
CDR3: CASSHTPPEGHYEQYF

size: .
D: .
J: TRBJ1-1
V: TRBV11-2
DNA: TGTGCCAGCAGCTTAGTGGCTGGGGCAAGCTTTGAAGCTTTCTTT
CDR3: CASSLVAGASFEAFF

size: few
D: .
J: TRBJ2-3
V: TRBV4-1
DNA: TGCGCCAGCAGCCAAGAAGATAGGGTCACAGATACGCAGTATTTT
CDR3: CASSQEDRVTDTQYF

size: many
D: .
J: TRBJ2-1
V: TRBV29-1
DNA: TGCAGCGAGAAGCGGGTCTCCTACAATGAGCAGTTCTTC
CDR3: CSEKRVSYNEQFF

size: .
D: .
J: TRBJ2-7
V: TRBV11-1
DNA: TGTACCAGCAGCTTAGCTCTCCAGCCAAACTCCGACGAGCAGTACTTC
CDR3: CTSSLALQPNSDEQYF

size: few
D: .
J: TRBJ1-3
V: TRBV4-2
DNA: TGTGCCAGCAACCAAGCAGGCCACACCATATATTTT
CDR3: CASNQAGHTIYF

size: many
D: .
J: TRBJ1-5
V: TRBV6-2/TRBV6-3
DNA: TGTGCCAGCGGGGCAGGGGAAGGGGCAAGGGATCAGCCCCAGCATTTT
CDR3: CASGAGEGARDQPQHF

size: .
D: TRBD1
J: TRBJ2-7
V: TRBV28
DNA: TGTGCCAGCAGCCCGGCAGGGGGTCCCTACGAGCAGTACTTC
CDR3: CASSPAGGPYEQYF

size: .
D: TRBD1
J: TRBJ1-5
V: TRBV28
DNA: TGTGCCAGCAGTAAAACAGGGGGCCATCAGCCCCAGCATTTT
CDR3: CASSKTGGHQPQHF

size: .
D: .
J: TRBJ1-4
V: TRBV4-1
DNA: TGCGCCAGCAACCAAGATCACTCGCAGCATAATGAAAAACTGTTTTTT
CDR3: CASNQDHSQHNEKLFF

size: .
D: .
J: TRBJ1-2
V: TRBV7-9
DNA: TGTGCCAGCAGCTGGGGGGGGGCCTCTAACTATGGCTACACCTTC
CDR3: CASSWGGASNYGYTF

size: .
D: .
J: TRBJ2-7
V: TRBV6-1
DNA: TGTACCAGCAGTGGGAGTCTGGGGATAGGAGGGGAGCAATACTTC
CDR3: CTSSGSLGIGGEQYF

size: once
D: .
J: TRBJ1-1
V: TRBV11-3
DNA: TGTGCCAACAGCTTAGCACAGGCACTGAACACTGAAGCTTTCTTT
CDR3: CANSLAQALNTEAFF

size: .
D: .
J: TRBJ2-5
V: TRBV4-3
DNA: TGCGCCAGCAGCCAAGAAGACAGGCTTCTAGAGGCCCAGTACTTC
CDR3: CASSQEDRLLEAQYF

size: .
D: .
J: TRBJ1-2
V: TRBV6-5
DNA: TGTGCCAGCAGCTTAGGGCAGGGGATTGACTACACCTTC
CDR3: CASSLGQGIDYTF

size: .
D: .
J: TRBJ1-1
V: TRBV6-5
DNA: TGTGCCAGCGCTGCGAACACTGAAGCTTTCTTT
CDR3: CASAANTEAFF

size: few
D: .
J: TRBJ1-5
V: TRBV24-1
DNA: TGTGCCACCAGTGCTGAAGGGTCCGATCAGCCCCAGCATTTT
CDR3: CATSAEGSDQPQHF

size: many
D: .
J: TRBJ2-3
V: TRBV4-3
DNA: TGCGCCAGCAGCCAAGGTGTGGGCACAGATACGCAGTATTTT
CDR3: CASSQGVGTDTQYF

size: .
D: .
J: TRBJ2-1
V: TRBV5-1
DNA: TGCGCCAGCAGCTTGGCCGTCGTAGGGATAACCAACAATGAGCAGTTCTTC
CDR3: CASSLAVVGITNNEQFF

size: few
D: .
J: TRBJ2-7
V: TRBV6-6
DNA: TGTGCCAGCAGTTATACGGGCAGCGAGCAGTACTTC
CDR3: CASSYTGSEQYF

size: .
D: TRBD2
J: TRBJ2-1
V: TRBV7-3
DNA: TGTGCCAGCAGCATCTCTAGCGGGGCATCCTACAATGAGCAGTTCTTC
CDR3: CASSISSGASYNEQFF

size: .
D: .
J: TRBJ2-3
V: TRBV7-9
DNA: TGTGCCAGCAGCTTAGGCGACAGAACCACAGATACGCAGTATTTT
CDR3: CASSLGDRTTDTQYF

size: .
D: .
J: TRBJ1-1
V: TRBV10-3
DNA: TGTGCCATCAGTGAGTCCGATCCCGCAGTGTTGAACACTGAAGCTTTCTTT
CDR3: CAISESDPAVLNTEAFF

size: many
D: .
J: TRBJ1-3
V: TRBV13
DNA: TGTGCCAGCAGCTCAACTGGGGTTGGAGTAAACACCATATATTTT
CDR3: CASSSTGVGVNTIYF

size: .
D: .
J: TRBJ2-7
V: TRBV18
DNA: TGTGCCAGCTCACCACTATCCCCTCCCTACGAGCAGTACTTC
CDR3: CASSPLSPPYEQYF

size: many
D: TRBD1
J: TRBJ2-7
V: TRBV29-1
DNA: TGCAGCGTCTCCGGGACAGGGGGCCTCGAGCAGTACTTC
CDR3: CSVSGTGGLEQYF